These 7 T cell receptor beta chains were sequenced from one sample in a study of memory CD4+ T cells and cytomegalovirus serostatus. The sort gate was single viable CD3+CD4+CD8-CD45RO+ cells for memory CD4+ T cells. Here immunoSEQ multiplex PCR was the method, and the copy in TCRdb shows in-frame clones only, minus some. The data contain about 44,000 clones, approximately 82% of them seen just once; the ten biggest clones take up approximately 1.9%. Sequencing was done on a sample of memory CD4+ T cells from blood. Receptors originate from an adult in good health and CMV-seronegative.

The rearrangement links TRBV25-1 to TRBJ2-5; a weak D match, TRBD2 (7 bases). Germline lookup yields CDR1 MGHDK and CDR2 SYGVNS. With 0 bases removed from V and 4 bases from J, the gap between germline ends came to 12 bases. This CDR3 is 15 amino acids long. Here the CDR3 DNA reads TGTGCCAGCAGTGAATATACAAGGGGGGGAGAGACCCAGTACTTC. Its translation is CASSEYTRGGETQYF.

The gene calls are TRBV2 and TRBJ2-7; D remains unclear. The CDR3 runs to 13 residues. The V and J ends lost 4 bases and 2 bases respectively, with 9 bases between them. CDR1 and CDR2 from the germline V gene are SNHLY and FYNNEI. This CDR3 reads CASSASGTYEQYF. The DNA for the CDR3 is TGTGCCAGCAGTGCCAGTGGCACCTACGAGCAGTACTTC.

This clone occurred once. The V and J genes are TRBV9 and TRBJ1-2, with D possibly matching TRBD1 (5 bases). Per germline, CDR1 SGDLS and CDR2 YYNGEE. The CDR3 consists of 15 residues. Trimming removed 4 bases at V and 0 bases at J, with 13 bases between. The CDR3 spells CASSPDSFPNYGYTF. As DNA, the CDR3 is TGTGCCAGCAGCCCAGACAGCTTCCCTAACTATGGCTACACCTTC.

J is TRBJ1-4 and V is TRBV29-1; 7 bases map to TRBD1. Germline V gene sequence: CDR1 SQVTM, CDR2 ANQGSEA. V gave up 4 bases and J gave up 0 bases; unmatched junction bases: 8. The CDR3 loop spans 16 amino acids. Here the CDR3 DNA reads TGCAGCGTTGTAAGGGGGACAGTTGCAACTAATGAAAAACTGTTTTTT. Amino acids: CSVVRGTVATNEKLFF. Filled out from reference TRBV29-1 and TRBJ1-4, the complete variable domain reads SAVISQKPSRDICQRGTSLTIQCQVDSQVTMMFWYRQQPGQSLTLIATANQGSEATYESGFVIDKFPISRPNLTFSTLTVSNMSPEDSSIYLCSVVRGTVATNEKLFFGSGTQLSVL.

J is TRBJ2-7 and V is TRBV5-6, with unresolved D. Per germline, CDR1 SGHDT and CDR2 YYEEEE. Trimming removed 3 bases from V and 3 bases from J, with 7 bases in between. The CDR3 loop spans 12 amino acids. The CDR3 bases are TGTGCCAGCAGCTCTGGGCGCTACGAGCAGTACTTC. Amino acid sequence: CASSSGRYEQYF. The complete variable domain, with remaining parts taken from reference TRBV5-6 and TRBJ2-7, reads DAGVTQSPTHLIKTRGQQVTLRCSPKSGHDTVSWYQQALGQGPQFIFQYYEEEERQRGNFPDRFSGHQFPNYSSELNVNALLLGDSALYLCASSSGRYEQYFGPGTRLTVT.

The chain combines TRBV19 with TRBJ2-2; 8 positions agree with TRBD1. The CDR3 is 16 residues long. The V gene's germline CDR1 is LNHDA and CDR2 SQIVND (reference sequence). With V trimmed by 4 bases and J by 4 bases, 8 bases remained unmatched. DNA of the CDR3: TGTGCCAGTAGTACAAAAGGACAGGGTGGCACCGGGGAGCTGTTTTTT. This translates into CASSTKGQGGTGELFF.

This clone was observed a few times. This chain uses TRBV7-9 with TRBJ1-6, with D possibly TRBD1 on 6 matching bases. Germline values: CDR1 SEHNR, CDR2 FQNEAQ (reference sequence). This CDR3 contains 14 residues. V dropped 0 bases and J dropped 10 bases, with 10 bases sitting between them. The CDR3 loop reads CASSLASGESPLHF. DNA for the CDR3: TGTGCCAGCAGCTTAGCGTCAGGGGAGTCACCCCTCCACTTT. Supplemented by reference TRBV7-9 and TRBJ1-6, the full variable domain reads DTGVSQNPRHKITKRGQNVTFRCDPISEHNRLYWYRQTLGQGPEFLTYFQNEAQLEKSRLLSDRFSAERPKGSFSTLEIQRTEQGDSAMYLCASSLASGESPLHFGNGTRLTVT.